These T cell receptor beta chains were read from a single sample in a study of cytomegalovirus exposure and HLA in healthy donors. Profiled with immunoSEQ multiplex PCR; TCRdb holds only in-frame clones, not every one. The sample yields about 140,000 clones, just under 85% seen once. What was sequenced was PBMCs. The source is a woman aged 40 to 49 in good health and CMV-seronegative. Both conserved end residues are part of each CDR3. A D gene is named only where the DNA matches it firmly. The size of a clone is reported for some rows only, either as once, few or many, or as a class for expanded clones.

TRBJ1-5 TRBV11-2 NA NA CASSLAPRGTLEDQPQHF TGTGCCAGCAGCTTAGCCCCACGAGGTACTTTGGAGGATCAGCCCCAGCATTTT
TRBJ2-7 TRBV2 TRBD2 NA CASSAVSGWTYEQYF TGTGCCAGCAGTGCGGTTAGCGGGTGGACCTACGAGCAGTACTTC
TRBJ1-2 TRBV23-1 TRBD1 NA CASSLYRGLNYGYTF TGCGCCAGCAGTCTTTACAGGGGACTTAACTATGGCTACACCTTC
TRBJ1-5 TRBV13 NA NA CASSLQGPNNQPQHF TGTGCCAGCAGCTTACAGGGGCCCAACAATCAGCCCCAGCATTTT
TRBJ2-3 TRBV4-3 TRBD2 NA CASSQGTSGSWDTQYF TGCGCCAGCAGCCAAGGGACTAGCGGGAGTTGGGATACGCAGTATTTT
TRBJ2-3 TRBV10-3 NA NA CAIRGGQADTQYF TGTGCCATCAGGGGGGGGCAGGCAGATACGCAGTATTTT
TRBJ2-1 TRBV9 NA NA CASSVGSTKGGAEFF TGTGCCAGCAGCGTAGGTTCTACCAAAGGCGGGGCAGAGTTCTTC
TRBJ2-5 TRBV6-5 NA NA CASSYWGGQETQYF TGTGCCAGCAGTTACTGGGGAGGACAAGAGACCCAGTACTTC
TRBJ2-5 TRBV28 TRBD1 NA CASRGTVQETQYF TGTGCCAGCAGGGGGACAGTCCAAGAGACCCAGTACTTC
TRBJ2-7 TRBV5-1 TRBD2 NA CASSRREARHEQYF TGCGCCAGCAGCCGACGGGAGGCCAGACACGAGCAGTACTTC
TRBJ2-1 TRBV7-9 NA NA CASSPSGNEQFF TGTGCCAGCAGCCCCAGCGGCAATGAGCAGTTCTTC
TRBJ1-4 TRBV29-1 NA few CSVEQGGDEKLFF TGCAGCGTTGAGCAGGGAGGCGATGAAAAACTGTTTTTT
TRBJ2-3 TRBV7-6 TRBD2 NA CASSLAGGTTDTQYF TGTGCCAGCAGTTTAGCGGGAGGGACTACAGATACGCAGTATTTT
TRBJ2-7 TRBV7-2 NA NA CASRRGPSYEQYF TGTGCCAGCAGACGGGGTCCCTCCTACGAGCAGTACTTC
TRBJ1-5 TRBV2 TRBD1 NA CASSGGTGESLVQPQHF TGTGCCAGCAGTGGAGGGACAGGGGAGTCGTTGGTACAGCCCCAGCATTTT
TRBJ1-1 TRBV4-1 NA NA CASSQDNRNWGNTEAFF TGCGCCAGCAGCCAAGATAACAGGAATTGGGGTAACACTGAAGCTTTCTTT
TRBJ2-1 TRBV6-1 NA NA CASRSQLLALNEQFF TGTGCCAGCCGCTCACAGCTCCTAGCACTCAATGAGCAGTTCTTC
TRBJ2-2 TRBV27 NA NA CASRLVVRGGELFF TGTGCCAGTCGATTAGTAGTACGTGGTGGGGAGCTGTTTTTT
TRBJ2-1 TRBV18 TRBD2 NA CASSPREGSYNEQFF TGTGCCAGCTCACCTCGGGAGGGCTCCTACAATGAGCAGTTCTTC
TRBJ2-1 TRBV18 TRBD2 NA CASSPRLAGVFNEQFF TGTGCCAGCTCACCACGGTTAGCGGGAGTTTTCAATGAGCAGTTCTTC
TRBJ2-7 TRBV5-1 TRBD2 NA CASSKGLAGGSYEQYF TGCGCCAGCAGCAAAGGACTAGCGGGAGGGTCCTACGAGCAGTACTTC
TRBJ1-2 TRBV5-4 TRBD1 NA CASSLGQGVNVNYGYTF TGTGCCAGCAGCCTAGGACAGGGAGTCAACGTGAACTATGGCTACACCTTC
TRBJ1-1 TRBV5-1 NA NA CASSLGVRGNTEAFF TGCGCCAGCAGCTTGGGCGTCAGGGGGAACACTGAAGCTTTCTTT
TRBJ2-1 TRBV6-6 NA NA CASRFSEGEQFF TGTGCCAGCAGATTCTCGGAGGGGGAGCAGTTCTTC
TRBJ2-7 TRBV2 NA NA CASSERGYEQYF TGTGCCAGCAGTGAGCGGGGATACGAGCAGTACTTC
TRBJ2-1 TRBV7-2 NA few CASSLTPAIEYNEQFF TGTGCCAGCAGCTTAACCCCCGCAATCGAGTACAATGAGCAGTTCTTC
TRBJ2-3 TRBV4-1 TRBD2 NA CASSQTPSGRNLDTQYF TGCGCCAGCAGCCAAACCCCGAGCGGGAGAAACTTAGATACGCAGTATTTT
TRBJ2-2 TRBV14 NA NA CASSNLSGRNTGELFF TGTGCCAGCAGCAACCTCAGCGGTCGAAACACCGGGGAGCTGTTTTTT
TRBJ1-1 TRBV7-9 NA NA CASSLAQGNTEAFF TGTGCCAGCAGCTTAGCACAGGGGAACACTGAAGCTTTCTTT
TRBJ2-1 TRBV6-5 NA NA CASSYSTGQQFF TGTGCCAGCAGTTACTCAACGGGACAACAGTTCTTC
TRBJ2-7 TRBV19 TRBD2 NA CASRTSGAYEQYF TGTGCCAGTCGGACTAGCGGAGCCTACGAGCAGTACTTC
TRBJ2-5 TRBV7-8 TRBD1 NA CASSYLQGVTQYF TGTGCCAGCAGCTACCTGCAGGGGGTTACCCAGTACTTC
TRBJ1-1 TRBV2 TRBD1 NA CASGDRNTEAFF TGTGCCAGCGGGGACAGGAACACTGAAGCTTTCTTT
TRBJ2-3 TRBV4-3 TRBD2 NA CASSPGLAGDTQYF TGCGCCAGCAGCCCCGGACTAGCGGGAGATACGCAGTATTTT